These 32 T cell receptor beta chains were all obtained from the same sample, sequenced in a study of blood T cell repertoires in COVID-19. Libraries were prepared by immunoSEQ multiplex PCR; TCRdb keeps only in-frame clonotypes and omits some of them. The sample lists more than 300,000 clones, approximately 91% occurring once. The source material was PBMCs or T cells enriched from blood (not recorded which). These receptors were obtained from a woman aged 25 to 39 who had been exposed to COVID-19.

The V and J genes are TRBV5-5 and TRBJ1-3; D is unclear. Trimming left V 1 base short and J 0 bases short, with 8 bases between. Germline V gene lookup returns CDR1 SGHKS and CDR2 YYEKEE (reference sequence). CDR3 length: 15 amino acids. CDR3 region: CASSLSQVSGNTIYF. CDR3 DNA sequence: TGTGCCAGCAGCTTGAGCCAGGTCTCTGGAAACACCATATATTTT.

The CDR3, as DNA: TGTGCCAGCAGTGAATTGGAGGGGGCGCATGGCTACACCTTC. It codes for CASSELEGAHGYTF. The V call is TRBV6-1, the J call TRBJ1-2; 7 bases are a match to TRBD1. The CDR3 consists of 14 residues. After removal of 2 bases from V and 6 bases from J, the junction contained 6 bases not matched to a gene. Germline assignment: CDR1 MNHNS and CDR2 SASEGT.

V is TRBV10-3 and J is TRBJ1-6; 9 bases line up with TRBD1. The CDR3 has 15 amino acids. After removal of 2 bases from V and 9 bases from J, the junction contained 5 bases not matched to a gene. The germline gives CDR1 ENHRY, CDR2 SYGVKD. CDR3 in amino acids: CAISERGQGISPLHF. The CDR3 region has the DNA TGTGCCATCAGTGAGCGGGGACAGGGTATTTCACCCCTCCACTTT.

The gene calls are TRBV24-1 and TRBJ2-3, with 9 bases lining up with TRBD2. This CDR3 has 15 amino acids. Germline V gene sequence: CDR1 KGHDR, CDR2 SFDVKD. With V trimmed by 4 bases and J by 1 base, 2 bases remained unmatched. The CDR3 DNA reads as TGTGCCACCAGTGACCCTAGCGGGGGCACAGATACGCAGTATTTT. Protein: CATSDPSGGTDTQYF.

The J gene is TRBJ2-1, the V gene TRBV7-3; 8 bases fit TRBD1. V lost 5 bases and J lost 9; bases outside the gene matches: 6. The CDR3 is made up of 13 amino acids. Germline V gives CDR1 SGHTA, CDR2 FQGTGA. Written as DNA, the CDR3 is TGTGCCAGCAGCCTTGGGACAGGCCTTGAGCAGTTCTTC. It encodes CASSLGTGLEQFF.

This clone appeared a single time. This chain links TRBV7-3 with TRBJ2-4; the D is unclear. Germline V gives CDR1 SGHTA, CDR2 FQGTGA. CDR3 size: 14 residues. V lost 5 bases to trimming and J lost 0 bases, with 8 bases between them. This CDR3 is CASSPSRAKNIQYF. The CDR3 coding sequence is TGTGCCAGCAGCCCTTCTAGAGCCAAAAACATTCAGTACTTC.

The chain joins TRBV10-3 to TRBJ2-1; TRBD2 aligns across 8 bases. The J segment lost 2 bases and the V segment lost 0 bases, leaving 9 bases of the junction unmatched. The CDR3 runs to 18 residues. Germline assignment: CDR1 ENHRY and CDR2 SYGVKD. The CDR3 coding sequence is TGTGCCATCAGTGAGTCGAAAACCGGGGGGGCCGCCTACAATGAGCAGTTCTTC. Its translation is CAISESKTGGAAYNEQFF.

Written as DNA, the CDR3 is TGCGCCAGCAGCCCCGAGGCGGGCTCGGGGCCCCAGCATTTT. It codes for CASSPEAGSGPQHF. The chain couples TRBV5-1 to TRBJ1-5; D is ambiguous. V lost 4 bases and J 9 bases, leaving 17 bases between the germline ends. CDR3 length: 14 amino acids. CDR1 is SGHRS, CDR2 YFSETQ, per germline. The entire variable domain, with the rest obtained from reference TRBV5-1 and TRBJ1-5, is as follows: KAGVTQTPRYLIKTRGQQVTLSCSPISGHRSVSWYQQTPGQGLQFLFEYFSETQRNKGNFPGRFSGRQFSNSRSEMNVSTLELGDSALYLCASSPEAGSGPQHFGDGTRLSIL.

The chain employs TRBV10-3 and TRBJ2-1; D gene ambiguous. V dropped 1 base and J dropped 2 bases, with 12 bases sitting between them. Germline V gives CDR1 ENHRY, CDR2 SYGVKD. This CDR3 has 16 residues. Here the CDR3 DNA reads TGTGCCATCAGTGAGTTTACTACTAACACCTACAATGAGCAGTTCTTC. Amino acids: CAISEFTTNTYNEQFF.

The chain employs TRBV6-5 and TRBJ1-2; 10 positions agree with TRBD1. CDR1 is MNHEY and CDR2 is SVGAGI in the germline V gene. After removal of 6 bases from V and 3 bases from J, the junction contained 7 bases not matched to a gene. The CDR3 extends over 15 amino acids. The CDR3 here is CASRRQGARDYGYTF. In nucleotides, the CDR3 is TGTGCCAGCAGGCGACAGGGGGCGCGAGACTATGGCTACACCTTC.

The chain has TRBV18 and TRBJ1-5; no reliable D call. Trimming left V 5 bases short and J 3 bases short, with 5 bases between. CDR1 is KGHSH, CDR2 LQKENI, per germline. The length of the CDR3 is 12 residues. The CDR3 protein is CASSAYNQPQHF. CDR3 nucleotides: TGTGCCAGCTCAGCCTACAATCAGCCCCAGCATTTT. The complete variable domain, with remaining parts taken from reference TRBV18 and TRBJ1-5, reads NAGVMQNPRHLVRRRGQEARLRCSPMKGHSHVYWYRQLPEEGLKFMVYLQKENIIDESGMPKERFSAEFPKEGPSILRIQQVVRGDSAAYFCASSAYNQPQHFGDGTRLSIL.

V gene TRBV18 combines with J gene TRBJ1-2, with D uncertain. Germline CDR1 is KGHSH and CDR2 is LQKENI. This CDR3 contains 15 residues. V lost 2 bases to trimming and J lost 0 bases, with 10 bases between them. CDR3 protein: CASSPGPVANYGYTF. CDR3 bases: TGTGCCAGCTCACCAGGTCCCGTAGCTAACTATGGCTACACCTTC.

The V gene is TRBV19, the J gene TRBJ1-1, with 8 bases matching TRBD1. Germline V CDR1 and CDR2: LNHDA, SQIVND (reference sequence). This CDR3 is built from 14 residues. The V gene end was trimmed by 7 bases and the J gene end by 0 bases; junction bases not matched to a gene: 4. CDR3 nucleotide sequence: TGTGCCAGTACCAAGACAGGGGTGAACACTGAAGCTTTCTTT. It translates to CASTKTGVNTEAFF.

J is TRBJ2-7 and V is TRBV6-5, with 10 bases matching TRBD1. The CDR3 consists of 14 residues. Germline lookup yields CDR1 MNHEY and CDR2 SVGAGI. The V and J ends lost 8 bases and 5 bases, in that order; junction bases with no gene match: 9. The CDR3 sequence: CASSRTGGVDEQYF. In DNA form, the CDR3 reads TGTGCCAGCTCCCGGACAGGGGGAGTGGACGAGCAGTACTTC.

This sequence joins TRBV5-6 and TRBJ1-1; TRBD1 matches at 8 bases. Germline-derived CDR1 and CDR2 are SGHDT and YYEEEE. Unmatched junction bases numbered 8, after V lost 4 bases and J lost 9 bases. CDR3 size: 13 residues. The chain's CDR3 is CASSILRGRKAFF. CDR3 DNA sequence: TGTGCCAGCAGCATACTCAGGGGGCGGAAAGCTTTCTTT.

The chain employs TRBV5-7 and TRBJ1-5; unclear D gene. TRBV5-7 is an open reading frame whose function is uncertain. V was clipped by 8 bases and J by 6 bases, with 18 bases between them. The CDR3 loop spans 14 amino acids. This CDR3 is CARRPIKAGQPQHF. In DNA, the CDR3 is TGTGCCAGAAGACCCATCAAGGCGGGTCAGCCCCAGCATTTT.

This clone occurred a few times. The chain couples TRBV7-9 to TRBJ2-7; D gene ambiguous. Deletions cut 0 bases from V and 4 bases from J, with 7 bases between. The CDR3 length is 13 residues. The germline V gene has CDR1 SEHNR and CDR2 FQNEAQ (reference sequence). The CDR3 DNA is TGTGCCAGCAGCTTAGCGCCGAGGTACGAGCAGTACTTC. As protein: CASSLAPRYEQYF.

This chain connects TRBV7-8 to TRBJ2-7, with TRBD1 matching 8 bases. This CDR3 has 15 amino acids. The germline gives CDR1 SGHVS, CDR2 FQNEAQ. With 3 bases clipped from V and 3 bases from J, the junction kept 7 bases outside the gene matches. CDR3 sequence (DNA): TGTGCCAGCAGCTTCCGGACAGGGCAGTACTACGAGCAGTACTTC. Its protein is CASSFRTGQYYEQYF. Full variable domain (remainder filled in from reference TRBV7-8 and TRBJ2-7): GAGVSQSPRYKVAKRGQDVALRCDPISGHVSLFWYQQALGQGPEFLTYFQNEAQLDKSGLPSDRFFAERPEGSVSTLKIQRTQQEDSAVYLCASSFRTGQYYEQYFGPGTRLTVT.

J is TRBJ2-7 and V is TRBV11-2; 10 bases map to TRBD1. There are 15 residues in the CDR3. CDR1 is SGHAT, CDR2 FQNNGV, per germline. J gave up 9 bases and V 5 bases, and 13 bases lay outside the gene matches. The CDR3 reads CASSTRTGGQGAQYF. The DNA of the CDR3 is TGTGCCAGCAGCACCCGGACAGGGGGGCAGGGTGCGCAGTACTTC. Variable domain in full (rest from reference TRBV11-2 and TRBJ2-7): EAGVAQSPRYKIIEKRQSVAFWCNPISGHATLYWYQQILGQGPKLLIQFQNNGVVDDSQLPKDRFSAERLKGVDSTLKIQPAKLEDSAVYLCASSTRTGGQGAQYFGPGTRLTVT.

This chain joins TRBV7-9 and TRBJ1-1; no reliable D call. Trimming shortened V by 4 bases and J by 5 bases, and 17 bases separated the two germline ends. The germline V gene has CDR1 SEHNR and CDR2 FQNEAQ (reference sequence). The CDR3 totals 15 residues. The CDR3 sequence is CASSSPNAGRTEAFF. The CDR3 DNA sequence: TGTGCCAGCAGCTCCCCTAACGCAGGAAGGACTGAAGCTTTCTTT. The whole variable domain, filled in from reference TRBV7-9 and TRBJ1-1, reads DTGVSQNPRHKITKRGQNVTFRCDPISEHNRLYWYRQTLGQGPEFLTYFQNEAQLEKSRLLSDRFSAERPKGSFSTLEIQRTEQGDSAMYLCASSSPNAGRTEAFFGQGTRLTVV.

This clone was counted a few times. V gene TRBV5-1 combines with J gene TRBJ2-5; 13 nucleotides line up with TRBD2. This CDR3 has 15 amino acids. Per germline, CDR1 SGHRS and CDR2 YFSETQ. The trim removed 4 bases at V and 5 bases at J, leaving 5 bases unmatched. The CDR3 protein is CASSTGTSGAETQYF. The CDR3 coding sequence is TGCGCCAGCAGCACAGGGACTAGCGGGGCGGAGACCCAGTACTTC. Filled out from reference TRBV5-1 and TRBJ2-5, the complete variable domain reads KAGVTQTPRYLIKTRGQQVTLSCSPISGHRSVSWYQQTPGQGLQFLFEYFSETQRNKGNFPGRFSGRQFSNSRSEMNVSTLELGDSALYLCASSTGTSGAETQYFGPGTRLLVL.

The chain recombines TRBV7-9 with TRBJ1-2; no firm D call. Trimming left V 5 bases short and J 8 bases short, with 21 bases between. There are 15 residues in the CDR3. Germline V CDR1 and CDR2: SEHNR, FQNEAQ (reference sequence). The CDR3 is CASSAPHDGAVGYTF. The CDR3 bases are TGTGCCAGCAGCGCACCGCATGACGGCGCGGTGGGCTACACCTTC.

The chain is built from TRBV29-1 and TRBJ1-1; TRBD1 aligns across 10 bases. The CDR3 runs 13 residues. The J segment lost 7 bases and the V segment lost 4 bases, leaving 6 bases of the junction unmatched. From germline, CDR1 is SQVTM and CDR2 ANQGSEA. As DNA, the CDR3 is TGCAGCGTTGCCGGGACAGGGGTAGGTGAAGCTTTCTTT. It specifies CSVAGTGVGEAFF.

The chain uses TRBV7-3 and TRBJ1-6; 9 positions match TRBD1. Germline assignment: CDR1 SGHTA and CDR2 FQGTGA. CDR3 length: 14 amino acids. V shed 5 bases and J 9 bases; nucleotides not matched to a gene: 5. The CDR3 region is CASSRDRDISPLHF. For the CDR3, the DNA is TGTGCCAGCAGCCGGGACAGGGATATTTCACCCCTCCACTTT. Drawing the rest from reference TRBV7-3 and TRBJ1-6, the complete variable domain is GAGVSQTPSNKVTEKGKYVELRCDPISGHTALYWYRQSLGQGPEFLIYFQGTGAADDSGLPNDRFFAVRPEGSVSTLKIQRTERGDSAVYLCASSRDRDISPLHFGNGTRLTVT.

The V gene is TRBV12-3 or TRBV12-4, the J gene TRBJ2-7; TRBD1 is a possible D gene (6 bases). V was shortened by 1 base and J by 5 bases, with 9 bases between the two germline ends. This CDR3 comprises 13 residues. The CDR3 protein is CASSLVQGNEQYF. CDR3 in DNA: TGTGCCAGCAGTTTAGTACAGGGAAACGAGCAGTACTTC.

CDR3 bases: TGTGCCACCAGTGATCCGGACTCTTACGAGCAGTACTTC. Protein sequence: CATSDPDSYEQYF. This chain joins TRBV24-1 and TRBJ2-7, with a weak D call TRBD2 (5 bases). Between the trimmed V and J ends, which lost 3 bases and 4 bases, there was a span of 9 bases. The CDR3 sequence is 13 residues long. The V gene's germline CDR1 is KGHDR and CDR2 SFDVKD.

The V gene is TRBV6-4, the J gene TRBJ2-3, with 10 bases aligning to TRBD2. The CDR3 is made up of 15 amino acids. CDR1 MRHNA and CDR2 SNTAGT come from the germline V gene. V gave up 6 bases and J gave up 2 bases; unmatched junction bases: 5. The CDR3 region is CASSLAGAITDTQYF. CDR3 nucleotide sequence: TGTGCCAGCAGCCTAGCGGGGGCTATCACAGATACGCAGTATTTT.

This clone occurred once. The chain employs TRBV9 and TRBJ1-2; TRBD1 agrees at 7 bases. Trimming cost V 3 bases and J 4 bases; bases outside gene matches: 6. Germline V gives CDR1 SGDLS, CDR2 YYNGEE. The CDR3 loop spans 14 amino acids. The CDR3 region is CASSENTGAYGYTF. As DNA, the CDR3 is TGTGCCAGCAGCGAAAATACAGGGGCCTATGGCTACACCTTC.

About this clone: This sample also contains other DNA sequences that code for the same CDR3. In nucleotides, the CDR3 is TGCGCCAGCAGCCAAGATCCAGGAAACACTGAAGCTTTCTTT. The encoded protein is CASSQDPGNTEAFF. The chain employs TRBV4-1 and TRBJ1-1, with D hard to call. The CDR3 totals 14 residues. Trimming left V 0 bases short and J 2 bases short, with 7 bases between. Germline lookup yields CDR1 MGHRA and CDR2 YSYEKL.

V and J are TRBV29-1 and TRBJ1-3; D possibly corresponds to TRBD1 (6 bases). The CDR3 has 16 residues. Trimming cost V 7 bases and J 0 bases, with 19 bases left between them. Germline lookup yields CDR1 SQVTM and CDR2 ANQGSEA. This chain's CDR3 is CSGTTKQGSSGNTIYF. The CDR3 coding sequence is TGCAGCGGGACAACAAAACAGGGTAGCTCTGGAAACACCATATATTTT.

The V gene is TRBV30, the J gene TRBJ2-7; 8 bases align to TRBD1. Germline values: CDR1 GTSNPN, CDR2 SVGIG (reference sequence). The CDR3 is made up of 14 amino acids. J lost 5 bases, V lost 2 bases, and 8 bases had no gene match. The CDR3: CAWSPDPTGDEQYF. The CDR3 nucleotides read TGTGCCTGGAGTCCCGACCCGACAGGGGACGAGCAGTACTTC.

The chain is built from TRBV6-5 and TRBJ2-3; 8 positions agree with TRBD1. Germline values: CDR1 MNHEY, CDR2 SVGAGI. V was pared by 7 bases and J by 3 bases, with 6 bases of the junction left unmatched. The CDR3 has 14 residues. The CDR3 sequence is CASTRGLRTDTQYF. The CDR3 nucleotides read TGTGCCAGCACCAGGGGGCTTAGAACAGATACGCAGTATTTT.